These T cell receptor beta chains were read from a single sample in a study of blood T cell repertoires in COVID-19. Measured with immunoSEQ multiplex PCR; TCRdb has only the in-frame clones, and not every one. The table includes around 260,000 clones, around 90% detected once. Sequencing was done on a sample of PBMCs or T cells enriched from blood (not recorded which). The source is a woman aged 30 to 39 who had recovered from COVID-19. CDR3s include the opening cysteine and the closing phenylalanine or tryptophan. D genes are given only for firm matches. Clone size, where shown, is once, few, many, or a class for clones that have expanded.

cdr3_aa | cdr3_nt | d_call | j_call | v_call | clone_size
CASTGTGGLSRDNSPLHF | TGTGCTAGCACCGGGACAGGGGGCTTATCTCGGGATAATTCACCCCTCCACTTT | TRBD1 | TRBJ1-6 | TRBV7-7 | NA
CASSPDAGQVGTDTQYF | TGTGCCAGCAGCCCGGATGCGGGACAGGTCGGCACAGATACGCAGTATTTT | TRBD1 | TRBJ2-3 | TRBV11-2 | NA
CASSEPRTGGDEQFF | TGTGCCAGCAGCGAACCAAGGACAGGGGGCGATGAGCAGTTCTTC | TRBD1 | TRBJ2-1 | TRBV9 | few
CASSQGAYRRSTEAFF | TGCGCCAGCAGCCAAGGGGCATACAGGCGAAGCACTGAAGCTTTCTTT | NA | TRBJ1-1 | TRBV4-3 | once
CASSKVVQAPNQPQHF | TGTGCCAGCAGCAAAGTGGTACAGGCCCCCAATCAGCCCCAGCATTTT | NA | TRBJ1-5 | TRBV21-1 | NA
CASSSKTGLLEKLFF | TGTGCCAGCAGTTCTAAGACAGGGCTTTTAGAAAAACTGTTTTTT | TRBD1 | TRBJ1-4 | TRBV28 | NA
CSVAGQGDREQYF | TGCAGCGTCGCGGGACAGGGAGACCGAGAGCAGTACTTC | TRBD1 | TRBJ2-7 | TRBV29-1 | NA
CASSLGPGDGYTF | TGCGCCAGCAGCTTGGGGCCAGGGGATGGCTACACCTTC | NA | TRBJ1-2 | TRBV5-1 | NA
CASSSTGGDGSPLHF | TGTGCCAGCAGCTCTACAGGGGGCGACGGGTCACCCCTCCACTTT | TRBD1 | TRBJ1-6 | TRBV7-2 | NA
CASSSSVGTDTQYF | TGTGCCAGCAGCTCTAGCGTGGGCACAGATACGCAGTATTTT | NA | TRBJ2-3 | TRBV11-1 | NA
CASSVGQTYNEKLFF | TGTGCCAGCAGCGTGGGACAGACCTATAATGAAAAACTGTTTTTT | TRBD1 | TRBJ1-4 | TRBV7-9 | NA
CASSENEEGYTF | TGTGCCAGCAGTGAGAATGAGGAGGGCTACACCTTC | NA | TRBJ1-2 | TRBV2 | NA
CASNYLAGPYEQYF | TGTGCCAGCAATTACTTAGCGGGCCCCTACGAGCAGTACTTC | TRBD2 | TRBJ2-7 | TRBV2 | once
CASSKQGWETQYF | TGTGCCAGTAGTAAGCAGGGATGGGAGACCCAGTACTTC | NA | TRBJ2-5 | TRBV19 | NA
CASSFQGPDNSPLHF | TGCGCCAGCAGCTTTCAGGGGCCAGATAATTCACCCCTCCACTTT | NA | TRBJ1-6 | TRBV5-1 | NA
CASSQDLLSNTEAFF | TGTGCCAGCAGCCAAGATCTTCTTTCGAACACTGAAGCTTTCTTT | NA | TRBJ1-1 | TRBV4-2 | NA
CASSVVVGGDRVNTEAFF | TGTGCCAGCAGCGTAGTAGTGGGAGGGGACAGGGTGAACACTGAAGCTTTCTTT | TRBD1 | TRBJ1-1 | TRBV9 | NA
CASSQEGTGVNYGYTF | TGCGCCAGCAGCCAAGAAGGGACAGGGGTTAACTATGGCTACACCTTC | TRBD1 | TRBJ1-2 | TRBV4-1 | NA
CASSPRTGRFGNQPQHF | TGTGCCAGCAGTCCTAGGACAGGGAGGTTTGGCAATCAGCCCCAGCATTTT | TRBD1 | TRBJ1-5 | TRBV28 | NA
CATSRDGRGNTEAFF | TGTGCCACCAGCAGAGATGGACGGGGGAACACTGAAGCTTTCTTT | NA | TRBJ1-1 | TRBV15 | NA
CASSPPIDSNYGYTF | TGTGCCAGCTCACCACCGATAGACAGCAACTATGGCTACACCTTC | NA | TRBJ1-2 | TRBV18 | NA
CASRRGTVTSGNTIYF | TGTGCCAGTAGAAGGGGGACAGTCACGTCTGGAAACACCATATATTTT | TRBD1 | TRBJ1-3 | TRBV19 | NA
CASSSLDKGESYGYTF | TGTGCCAGCAGCTCCCTTGACAAGGGGGAGAGCTATGGCTACACCTTC | NA | TRBJ1-2 | TRBV7-9 | few
CASSVDLAAAGELFF | TGTGCCAGCAGCGTAGATCTAGCGGCGGCCGGGGAGCTGTTTTTT | TRBD2 | TRBJ2-2 | TRBV9 | NA
CASRAGRPGDYEQYF | TGTGCCAGCAGGGCCGGGAGGCCAGGGGACTACGAGCAGTACTTC | NA | TRBJ2-7 | TRBV28 | NA
CASSYRDRLNTEAFF | TGTGCCAGTAGTTACCGGGACAGACTGAACACTGAAGCTTTCTTT | TRBD1 | TRBJ1-1 | TRBV19 | NA
CASRSGWGTTDTQYF | TGTGCCAGCAGATCAGGGTGGGGGACTACAGATACGCAGTATTTT | NA | TRBJ2-3 | TRBV5-4 | NA
CASSLLGVDEQYF | TGTGCCAGCAGCTTATTAGGGGTAGACGAGCAGTACTTC | NA | TRBJ2-7 | TRBV7-9 | NA
CASSAGDSGNTIYF | TGTGCCAGCAGTGCGGGGGACTCTGGAAACACCATATATTTT | NA | TRBJ1-3 | TRBV25-1 | NA
CASSGLRGVDTGELFF | TGTGCCAGCAGTGGGCTGCGGGGGGTGGACACCGGGGAGCTGTTTTTT | TRBD2 | TRBJ2-2 | TRBV6-1 | NA
CASSYSEDQPQHF | TGTGCCAGCAGTTACTCGGAGGATCAGCCCCAGCATTTT | NA | TRBJ1-5 | TRBV6-5 | NA
CSVEVQMNTEAFF | TGCAGCGTTGAAGTCCAGATGAACACTGAAGCTTTCTTT | NA | TRBJ1-1 | TRBV29-1 | NA
CASSDAGARETQYF | TGTGCCAGCAGCGACGCTGGGGCGCGTGAGACCCAGTACTTC | NA | TRBJ2-5 | TRBV6-2/TRBV6-3 | NA
CASSVTANTEAFF | TGTGCCAGCAGCGTAACAGCGAACACTGAAGCTTTCTTT | NA | TRBJ1-1 | TRBV9 | NA
CASSLGGRNLNYGYTF | TGTGCCAGCAGCTTAGGTGGCAGAAACCTTAACTATGGCTACACCTTC | NA | TRBJ1-2 | TRBV7-2 | NA
CASSPTSGTYNEQFF | TGTGCCAGCAGTCCAACTAGCGGGACATACAATGAGCAGTTCTTC | TRBD2 | TRBJ2-1 | TRBV27 | NA
CASSSGLGGNTIYF | TGTGCCAGCAGTTCAGGTCTTGGGGGGAACACCATATATTTT | NA | TRBJ1-3 | TRBV6-5 | NA
CAWKQQAGPNEQFF | TGTGCCTGGAAGCAACAGGCAGGGCCCAATGAGCAGTTCTTC | NA | TRBJ2-1 | TRBV30 | NA
CASSKDSGSGSRVYNEQFF | TGCGCCAGCAGCAAAGACAGTGGTAGCGGGAGCAGGGTCTACAATGAGCAGTTCTTC | TRBD2 | TRBJ2-1 | TRBV4-1 | NA
CASSLQGDGYTF | TGCGCCAGCAGCCTACAGGGGGATGGCTACACCTTC | TRBD1 | TRBJ1-2 | TRBV5-1 | few
CASSQVLAVRSEQFF | TGTGCCAGCAGCCAAGTGTTAGCGGTAAGAAGTGAGCAGTTCTTC | NA | TRBJ2-1 | TRBV4-2 | NA
CSVTGETGNEKLFF | TGCAGCGTAACGGGGGAGACAGGGAACGAAAAACTGTTTTTT | TRBD1 | TRBJ1-4 | TRBV29-1 | NA
CASSPETRTDEQFF | TGTGCCAGCAGCCCCGAGACTAGAACGGATGAGCAGTTCTTC | NA | TRBJ2-1 | TRBV6-5 | NA
CASSQMYQETQYF | TGTGCCAGCAGTCAGATGTACCAAGAGACCCAGTACTTC | NA | TRBJ2-5 | TRBV12-3/TRBV12-4 | once
CAWGLGGGKVGELFF | TGTGCCTGGGGCCTAGGAGGGGGCAAGGTCGGGGAGCTGTTTTTT | NA | TRBJ2-2 | TRBV30 | few
CASSLNPAVYGYTF | TGTGCCAGCAGTTTAAATCCAGCGGTCTATGGCTACACCTTC | NA | TRBJ1-2 | TRBV28 | once
CSASRGPDEQYF | TGCAGTGCTAGTCGAGGGCCAGATGAGCAGTACTTC | NA | TRBJ2-7 | TRBV20-1 | NA
CASSPLKGLAADTQYF | TGTGCCAGCAGCCCACTGAAGGGACTAGCGGCAGATACGCAGTATTTT | TRBD2 | TRBJ2-3 | TRBV11-1 | NA